A selection of T cell receptor beta chains follows, all from one sample in a study of T cells expressing NK-cell markers. TCRdb reanalyzed the 5' RACE reads and collapses them to one entry per CDR3 protein, without DNA. This sample's table reports over 100,000 distinct CDR3 sequences. The sequenced sample consisted of blood T cells: a sorted CD56 or NKG2C T cell subset, CD4+ or CD8+ T cells, or bulk PBMC T cells (not recorded which). The receptors originated from a woman between 18 and 70 years old in good health. Each CDR3 is given with its conserved first and last residue. The order of the fields is J gene, V gene, CDR3 protein.

j_gene: TRBJ2-5; v_gene: TRBV20-1; CDR3aa: CSARDGGQGGETQYF
j_gene: TRBJ1-2; v_gene: TRBV12-3/TRBV12-4; CDR3aa: CASSFRGGYGYTF
j_gene: TRBJ2-2; v_gene: TRBV6-5; CDR3aa: CASNLAGDTGELFF
j_gene: TRBJ1-2; v_gene: TRBV9; CDR3aa: CASSVASQGAYGYTF
j_gene: TRBJ2-3; v_gene: TRBV4-3; CDR3aa: CASSRDRAGVETQYF
j_gene: TRBJ2-1; v_gene: TRBV29-1; CDR3aa: CSVTRPSYNEQFF
j_gene: TRBJ1-4; v_gene: TRBV7-2; CDR3aa: CASSLGQWGPDEKLFF
j_gene: TRBJ2-7; v_gene: TRBV20-1; CDR3aa: CSPKRGTGHTYEQYF
j_gene: TRBJ2-7; v_gene: TRBV20-1; CDR3aa: CSASPPRTEYEQYF
j_gene: TRBJ2-1; v_gene: TRBV29-1; CDR3aa: CSVEGGSLSYNEQFF
j_gene: TRBJ2-1; v_gene: TRBV11-2; CDR3aa: CASSPGRSGEQFF
j_gene: TRBJ2-1; v_gene: TRBV20-1; CDR3aa: CSARGPGLAGPYNEQFF
j_gene: TRBJ2-1; v_gene: TRBV27; CDR3aa: CASSLSYGGIGEQFF
j_gene: TRBJ2-3; v_gene: TRBV11-2; CDR3aa: CASSIAGGLADTQYF
j_gene: TRBJ2-1; v_gene: TRBV7-9; CDR3aa: CASSPPPRNRDNEQFF
j_gene: TRBJ2-5; v_gene: TRBV5-4; CDR3aa: CASSWGQNQETQYF
j_gene: TRBJ2-1; v_gene: TRBV28; CDR3aa: CAIRDRVSSNEQFF
j_gene: TRBJ2-7; v_gene: TRBV9; CDR3aa: CASSGGLGTYEQYF
j_gene: TRBJ1-1; v_gene: TRBV27; CDR3aa: CASKTGTNTEAFF
j_gene: TRBJ2-5; v_gene: TRBV12-3/TRBV12-4; CDR3aa: CASSQGPQETQYF
j_gene: TRBJ1-5; v_gene: TRBV27; CDR3aa: CASSSGQINQPQHF
j_gene: TRBJ2-1; v_gene: TRBV20-1; CDR3aa: CSARDVAVEQFF
j_gene: TRBJ2-1; v_gene: TRBV4-2; CDR3aa: CASSQPGLAGGPGKFF
j_gene: TRBJ1-1; v_gene: TRBV12-3/TRBV12-4; CDR3aa: CASTLGPANTEAFF
j_gene: TRBJ1-1; v_gene: TRBV19; CDR3aa: CASTAGPNTEAFF
j_gene: TRBJ2-3; v_gene: TRBV5-1; CDR3aa: CASSLTTTDTQYF
j_gene: TRBJ2-3; v_gene: TRBV13; CDR3aa: CASSLVGTGMTDTQYF
j_gene: TRBJ1-1; v_gene: TRBV25-1; CDR3aa: CASSEVQGAVTEAFF
j_gene: TRBJ2-1; v_gene: TRBV20-1; CDR3aa: CSARTAGDYNEQFF
j_gene: TRBJ2-5; v_gene: TRBV12-3/TRBV12-4; CDR3aa: CASRIRGQETQYF
j_gene: TRBJ1-2; v_gene: TRBV9; CDR3aa: CASSAGGTGGNGYTF
j_gene: TRBJ2-3; v_gene: TRBV4-2; CDR3aa: CASSQDDLITDTQYF
j_gene: TRBJ2-7; v_gene: TRBV4-3; CDR3aa: CASSQERAYEQYF
j_gene: TRBJ2-3; v_gene: TRBV5-6; CDR3aa: CASSPVWGDTQYF
j_gene: TRBJ2-7; v_gene: TRBV27; CDR3aa: CASSLGLDYEQYF
j_gene: TRBJ1-3; v_gene: TRBV30; CDR3aa: CAWSPAGNRGNTIYF
j_gene: TRBJ1-1; v_gene: TRBV7-8; CDR3aa: CASSLSGGPEAFF
j_gene: TRBJ2-3; v_gene: TRBV7-9; CDR3aa: CASSSDGNTQYF
j_gene: TRBJ2-2; v_gene: TRBV5-1; CDR3aa: CASSWTGELFF
j_gene: TRBJ1-2; v_gene: TRBV3-1; CDR3aa: CASSQPGQPNYGYTF